Given below is one T cell receptor (beta chain) in context. This table comes from immunoSEQ multiplex PCR, and its TCRdb copy is limited to in-frame clones, with some not included. The sample contains about 44,000 clones, roughly 86% of which appear only once. The sample belongs to a study of PD-L1 blockade in urothelial cancer. Study-level information: After treatment start, blood was analyzed at 3 weeks (second dose) and at 6 weeks.

Urothelial carcinoma in patients was locally advanced or metastatic. Per-patient samples, pretreatment and on-treatment, numbered 1 to 8. The CDR3 extends over 15 amino acids. Germline CDR1 and CDR2: PRHDT and FYEKMQ (reference sequence). The V gene lost 8 bases and the J gene lost 0 bases, with 14 bases spanning the gap. This chain joins TRBV13 and TRBJ1-3; possible D gene TRBD1, 5 bases. This receptor was obtained from a man in his 70s with urothelial cancer. Sequenced here: PBMCs, sampled around atezolizumab (anti-PD-L1) treatment. CDR3 sequence: CASHSGESSGNTIYF. The CDR3 region has the DNA TGTGCCAGCCATTCGGGGGAGAGCTCTGGAAACACCATATATTTT.